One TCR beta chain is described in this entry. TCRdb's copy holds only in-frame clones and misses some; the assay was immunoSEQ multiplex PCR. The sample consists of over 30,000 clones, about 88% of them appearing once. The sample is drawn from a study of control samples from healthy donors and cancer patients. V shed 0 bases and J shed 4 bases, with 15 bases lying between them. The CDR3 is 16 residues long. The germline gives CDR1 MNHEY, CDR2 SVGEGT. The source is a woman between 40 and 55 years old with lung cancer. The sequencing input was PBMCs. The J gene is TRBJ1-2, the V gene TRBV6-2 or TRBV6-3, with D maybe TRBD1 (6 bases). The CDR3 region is CASSYSGGRRGYGYTF. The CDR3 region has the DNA TGTGCCAGCAGTTACTCCGGGGGGCGCAGAGGCTATGGCTACACCTTC.